The 9 T cell receptor beta chains below all came from one sample that was sequenced in a study of control samples from healthy donors and cancer patients. Method: immunoSEQ multiplex PCR; TCRdb's copy keeps in-frame clones and lacks some. Of 77,000 or so clones listed, about nine tenths are singletons. Sequencing was performed on blood. The receptors come from a man aged 30-40 years in good health.

The CDR3 reads CASSVAGGSYNEQFF. The CDR3 nucleotides read TGTGCCAGCAGCGTAGCGGGGGGGAGTTACAATGAGCAGTTCTTC. The chain links TRBV9 to TRBJ2-1; 8 bases are shared with TRBD2. The CDR3 is made up of 15 amino acids. Germline loops: CDR1 SGDLS, CDR2 YYNGEE. With 0 bases clipped from V and 4 bases from J, the junction kept 3 bases outside the gene matches. The full variable domain, completed using reference TRBV9 and TRBJ2-1, is DSGVTQTPKHLITATGQRVTLRCSPRSGDLSVYWYQQSLDQGLQFLIQYYNGEERAKGNILERFSAQQFPDLHSELNLSSLELGDSALYFCASSVAGGSYNEQFFGPGTRLTVL.

The chain couples TRBV30 to TRBJ1-3; D ambiguous. This CDR3 is 13 amino acids long. Deletions cut 4 bases from V and 4 bases from J, with 11 bases between. CDR1 GTSNPN and CDR2 SVGIG come from the germline V gene (reference sequence). In DNA, the CDR3 is TGTGCCTGGACTCATCCCGGGGGAAACACCATATATTTT. This encodes CAWTHPGGNTIYF.

The chain employs TRBV11-3 and TRBJ2-3; TRBD1 matches 7 bases. Unmatched junction bases numbered 7, after V lost 5 bases and J lost 5 bases. Germline-derived CDR1 and CDR2 are SGHNT and YENEEA. The CDR3 length is 14 residues. The CDR3 region has the DNA TGTGCCAGCAGCCAGGGGACAGTGGGAGATACGCAGTATTTT. Its translation: CASSQGTVGDTQYF.

The rearrangement joins TRBV6-1 to TRBJ2-2; 7 bases fit TRBD2. The CDR3 consists of 16 residues. With 1 base clipped from V and 2 bases from J, the junction kept 4 bases outside the gene matches. The V gene's germline CDR1 is MNHNS and CDR2 SASEGT. CDR3 sequence (DNA): TGTGCCAGCAGTGAAGTGCGGGGGACCAACACCGGGGAGCTGTTTTTT. Translating it yields CASSEVRGTNTGELFF.

DNA of the CDR3: TGCGCCAGCTCCCGGACAGGACTGAACACTGAAGCTTTCTTT. Amino acids: CASSRTGLNTEAFF. The gene calls are TRBV5-1 and TRBJ1-1, with TRBD1 identical over 7 bases. The CDR3 totals 14 residues. Trimming cost V 7 bases and J 0 bases; bases outside gene matches: 6. The V gene's germline CDR1 is SGHRS and CDR2 YFSETQ.

V is TRBV5-4 and J is TRBJ2-2, with D possibly TRBD1 on 7 matching bases. Germline-derived CDR1 and CDR2 are SGHNT and YYREEE (reference sequence). The CDR3 consists of 16 residues. Trimming took off 0 bases at V and 1 base at J, with 10 bases between the two ends. CDR3 sequence: CASSLGQGGNTGELFF. The CDR3 DNA is TGTGCCAGCAGCTTGGGCCAGGGGGGGAACACCGGGGAGCTGTTTTTT.

The chain has TRBV7-9 and TRBJ2-5; D may be TRBD1 or TRBD2 (6 bases each). Between the trimmed V and J ends, which lost 7 bases and 4 bases, there was a span of 10 bases. This CDR3 is built from 12 residues. From germline, CDR1 is SEHNR and CDR2 FQNEAQ (reference sequence). CDR3 DNA: TGTGCCAGCAAGGGGGGTCCAGAGACCCAGTACTTC. This codes for CASKGGPETQYF.

This chain links TRBV2 with TRBJ2-2; D is possibly TRBD2 (5 bases). Trimming left V 4 bases short and J 2 bases short, with 14 bases between. There are 16 residues in the CDR3. Germline loops: CDR1 SNHLY, CDR2 FYNNEI. The CDR3 nucleotides are TGTGCCAGCAGTGGGCTTGGCGGGTATAACACCGGGGAGCTGTTTTTT. Translation gives CASSGLGGYNTGELFF.

The V and J genes are TRBV28 and TRBJ1-1, with D possibly matching TRBD1 (5 bases). Trimming shortened V by 1 base and J by 4 bases, and 19 bases separated the two germline ends. Germline assignment: CDR1 MDHEN and CDR2 SYDVKM. The CDR3 sequence is 17 residues long. In DNA form, the CDR3 reads TGTGCCAGCAGTTTATTGGGAACGAGGGCGGGGGGCACTGAAGCTTTCTTT. It translates to CASSLLGTRAGGTEAFF.